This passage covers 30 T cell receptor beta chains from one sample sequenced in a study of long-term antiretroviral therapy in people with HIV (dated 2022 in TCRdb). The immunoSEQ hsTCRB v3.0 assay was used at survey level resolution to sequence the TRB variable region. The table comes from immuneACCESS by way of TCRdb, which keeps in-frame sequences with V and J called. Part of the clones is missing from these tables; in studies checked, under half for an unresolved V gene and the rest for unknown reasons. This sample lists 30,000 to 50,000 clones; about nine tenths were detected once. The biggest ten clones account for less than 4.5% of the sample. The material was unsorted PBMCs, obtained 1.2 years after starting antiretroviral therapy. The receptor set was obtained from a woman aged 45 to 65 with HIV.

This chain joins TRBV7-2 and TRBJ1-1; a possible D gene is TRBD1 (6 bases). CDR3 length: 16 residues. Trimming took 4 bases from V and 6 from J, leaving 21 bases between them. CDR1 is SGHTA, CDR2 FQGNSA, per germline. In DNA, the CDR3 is TGTGCCAGCAGCTATGGCCCGGTGGGGGGCGAGGCTGAAGCTTTCTTT. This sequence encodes CASSYGPVGGEAEAFF.

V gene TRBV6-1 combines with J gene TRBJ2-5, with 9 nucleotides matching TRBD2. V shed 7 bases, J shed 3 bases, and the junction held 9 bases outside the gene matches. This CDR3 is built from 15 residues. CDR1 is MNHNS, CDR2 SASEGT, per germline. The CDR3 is CASKARSGGKETQYF. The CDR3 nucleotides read TGTGCCAGCAAGGCGCGGAGCGGGGGGAAAGAGACCCAGTACTTC.

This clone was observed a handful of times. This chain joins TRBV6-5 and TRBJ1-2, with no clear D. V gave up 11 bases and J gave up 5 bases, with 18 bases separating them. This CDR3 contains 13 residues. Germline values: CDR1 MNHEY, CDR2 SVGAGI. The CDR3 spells CASRRAQEYGYTF. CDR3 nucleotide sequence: TGTGCCTCCAGGAGGGCCCAGGAGTATGGCTACACCTTC.

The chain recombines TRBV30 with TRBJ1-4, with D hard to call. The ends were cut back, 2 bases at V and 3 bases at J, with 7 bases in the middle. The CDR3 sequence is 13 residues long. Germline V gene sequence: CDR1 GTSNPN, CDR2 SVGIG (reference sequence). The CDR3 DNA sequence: TGTGCCTGGAGTCCACAGCCTAATGAAAAACTGTTTTTT. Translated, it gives CAWSPQPNEKLFF.

The DNA of the CDR3 is TGTGCCAGCAAATACTTCGCGAACACCGGGGAGCTGTTTTTT. Translating it yields CASKYFANTGELFF. The chain employs TRBV6-5 and TRBJ2-2; no clear D. The CDR3 has 14 amino acids. Germline V gives CDR1 MNHEY, CDR2 SVGAGI. V lost 7 bases to trimming and J lost 0 bases, with 9 bases between them.

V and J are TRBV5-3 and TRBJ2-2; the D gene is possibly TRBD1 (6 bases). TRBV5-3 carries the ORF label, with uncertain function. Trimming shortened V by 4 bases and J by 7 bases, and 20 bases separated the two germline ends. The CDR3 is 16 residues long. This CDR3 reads CARSPYLNREGGELFF. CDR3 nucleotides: TGTGCCAGAAGCCCCTACCTAAACAGGGAAGGCGGGGAGCTGTTTTTT.

The CDR3 spells CASSEAGQGKGQAFF. Written as DNA, the CDR3 is TGTGCCAGCAGTGAAGCGGGACAGGGAAAAGGACAAGCTTTCTTT. The chain employs TRBV25-1 and TRBJ1-1; TRBD1 matches at 9 bases. Germline assignment: CDR1 MGHDK and CDR2 SYGVNS. The CDR3 is 15 residues long. Trimming at V came to 2 bases and at J to 9 bases, leaving 10 bases not matched to a gene.

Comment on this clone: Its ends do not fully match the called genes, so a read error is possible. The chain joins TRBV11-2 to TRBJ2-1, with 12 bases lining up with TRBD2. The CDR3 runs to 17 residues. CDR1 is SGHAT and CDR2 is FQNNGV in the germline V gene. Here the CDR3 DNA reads TGTGCCAGCAGCTTCTTGACTAGCGGGGGCTCCTCCAATGAGCAGTTCTTC. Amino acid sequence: CASSFLTSGGSSNEQFF. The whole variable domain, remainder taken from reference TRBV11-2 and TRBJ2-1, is EAGVAQSPRYKIIEKRQSVAFWCNPISGHATLYWYQQILGQGPKLLIQFQNNGVVDDSQLPKDRFSAERLKGVDSTLKIQPAKLEDSAVYLCASSFLTSGGSSNEQFFGPGTRLTVL.

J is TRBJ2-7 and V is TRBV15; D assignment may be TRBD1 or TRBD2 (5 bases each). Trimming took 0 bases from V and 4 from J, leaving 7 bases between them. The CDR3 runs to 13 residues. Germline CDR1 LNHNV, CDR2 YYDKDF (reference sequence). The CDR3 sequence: CATSRDEGYEQYF. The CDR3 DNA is TGTGCCACCAGCAGAGATGAGGGGTACGAGCAGTACTTC.

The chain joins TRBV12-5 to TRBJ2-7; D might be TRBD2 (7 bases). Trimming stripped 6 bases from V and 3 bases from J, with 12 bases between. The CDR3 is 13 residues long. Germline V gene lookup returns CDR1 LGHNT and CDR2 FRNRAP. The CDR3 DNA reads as TGTGCTAGTGGCCTAGGGGGGGACTACGAGCAGTACTTC. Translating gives CASGLGGDYEQYF.

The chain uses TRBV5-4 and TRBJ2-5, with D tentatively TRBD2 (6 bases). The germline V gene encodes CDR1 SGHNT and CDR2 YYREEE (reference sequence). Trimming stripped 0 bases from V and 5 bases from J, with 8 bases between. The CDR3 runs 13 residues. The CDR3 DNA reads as TGTGCCAGCAGCTTGGTTCGGGGGGAGACCCAGTACTTC. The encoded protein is CASSLVRGETQYF. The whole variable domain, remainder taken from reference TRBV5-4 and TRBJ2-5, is ETGVTQSPTHLIKTRGQQVTLRCSSQSGHNTVSWYQQALGQGPQFIFQYYREEENGRGNFPPRFSGLQFPNYSSELNVNALELDDSALYLCASSLVRGETQYFGPGTRLLVL.

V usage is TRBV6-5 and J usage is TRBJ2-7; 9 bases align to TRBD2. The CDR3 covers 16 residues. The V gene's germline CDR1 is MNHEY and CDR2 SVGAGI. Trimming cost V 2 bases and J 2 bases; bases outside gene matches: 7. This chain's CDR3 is CASSYGPSGNPYEQYF. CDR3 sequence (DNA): TGTGCCAGCAGTTACGGGCCTAGCGGGAACCCCTACGAGCAGTACTTC.

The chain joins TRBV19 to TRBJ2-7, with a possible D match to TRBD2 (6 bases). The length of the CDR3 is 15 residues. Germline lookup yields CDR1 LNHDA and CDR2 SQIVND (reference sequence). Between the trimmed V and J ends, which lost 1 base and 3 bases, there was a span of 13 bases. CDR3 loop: CASSIAPRRDYEQYF. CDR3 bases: TGTGCCAGTAGTATAGCCCCCCGGAGGGACTACGAGCAGTACTTC.

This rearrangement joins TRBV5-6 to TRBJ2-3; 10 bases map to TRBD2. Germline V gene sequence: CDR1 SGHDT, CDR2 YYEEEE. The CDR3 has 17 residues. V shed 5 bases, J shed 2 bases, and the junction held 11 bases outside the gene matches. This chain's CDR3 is CASRRGLAGAITDTQYF. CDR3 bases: TGTGCCAGCAGGCGAGGGCTAGCGGGGGCGATCACAGATACGCAGTATTTT.

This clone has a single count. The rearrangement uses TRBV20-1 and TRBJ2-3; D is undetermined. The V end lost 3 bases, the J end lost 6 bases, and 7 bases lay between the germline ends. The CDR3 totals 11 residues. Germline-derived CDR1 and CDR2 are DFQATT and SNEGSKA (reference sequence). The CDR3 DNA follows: TGCAGTGCTAGGGGTTTGGATACGCAGTATTTT. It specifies CSARGLDTQYF.

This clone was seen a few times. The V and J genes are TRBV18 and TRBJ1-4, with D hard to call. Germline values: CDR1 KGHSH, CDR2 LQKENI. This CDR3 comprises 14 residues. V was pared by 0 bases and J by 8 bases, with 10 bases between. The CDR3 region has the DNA TGTGCCAGCTCACCACCGCAGGTTAGGGAAAAACTGTTTTTT. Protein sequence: CASSPPQVREKLFF.

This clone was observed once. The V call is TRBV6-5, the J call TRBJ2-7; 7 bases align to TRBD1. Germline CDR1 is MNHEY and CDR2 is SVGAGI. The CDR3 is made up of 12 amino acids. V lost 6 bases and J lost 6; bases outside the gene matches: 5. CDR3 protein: CASSSTGSEQYF. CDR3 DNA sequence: TGTGCCAGCAGCTCGACAGGGTCCGAGCAGTACTTC.

CDR3 residues: CSVGGRANTEAFF. The CDR3 DNA sequence: TGCAGCGTGGGGGGACGGGCTAACACTGAAGCTTTCTTT. The J gene is TRBJ1-1, the V gene TRBV29-1, with a possible D match to TRBD1 (5 bases). The germline V gene encodes CDR1 SQVTM and CDR2 ANQGSEA. The CDR3 consists of 13 residues. The V and J ends lost 6 bases and 2 bases respectively, with 13 bases between them.

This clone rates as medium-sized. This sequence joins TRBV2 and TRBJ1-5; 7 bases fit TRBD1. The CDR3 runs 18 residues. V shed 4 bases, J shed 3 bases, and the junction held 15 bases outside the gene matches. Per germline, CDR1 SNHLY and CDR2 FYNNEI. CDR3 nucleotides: TGTGCCAGCAGTGGCGGGGGGCGGGACAGAAGAATCAATCAGCCCCAGCATTTT. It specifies CASSGGGRDRRINQPQHF.

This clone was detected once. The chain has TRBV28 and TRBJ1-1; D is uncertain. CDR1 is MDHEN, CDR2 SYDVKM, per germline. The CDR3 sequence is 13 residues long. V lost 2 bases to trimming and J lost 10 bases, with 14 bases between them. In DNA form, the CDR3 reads TGTGCCAGCAGTTTACCCGGTCAAGGCGGAGCTTTCTTT. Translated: CASSLPGQGGAFF.

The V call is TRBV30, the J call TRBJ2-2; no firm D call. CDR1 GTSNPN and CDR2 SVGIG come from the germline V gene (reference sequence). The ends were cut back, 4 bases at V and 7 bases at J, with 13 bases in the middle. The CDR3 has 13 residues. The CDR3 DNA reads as TGTGCCTGGACTAGAAGGAACGGCGGGGAGCTGTTTTTT. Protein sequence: CAWTRRNGGELFF.

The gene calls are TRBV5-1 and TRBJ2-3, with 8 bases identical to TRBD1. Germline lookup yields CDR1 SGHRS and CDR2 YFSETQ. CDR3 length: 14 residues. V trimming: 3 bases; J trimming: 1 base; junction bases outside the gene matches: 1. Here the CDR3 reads CASSWGQGTDTQYF. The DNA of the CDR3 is TGCGCCAGCAGCTGGGGACAGGGCACAGATACGCAGTATTTT.

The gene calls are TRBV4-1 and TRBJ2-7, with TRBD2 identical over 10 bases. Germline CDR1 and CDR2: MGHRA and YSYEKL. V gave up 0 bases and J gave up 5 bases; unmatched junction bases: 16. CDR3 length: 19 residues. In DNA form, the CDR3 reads TGCGCCAGCAGCCAAGATCCCCCCTCTAGCGGGGGAACCAAACACGAGCAGTACTTC. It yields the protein CASSQDPPSSGGTKHEQYF.

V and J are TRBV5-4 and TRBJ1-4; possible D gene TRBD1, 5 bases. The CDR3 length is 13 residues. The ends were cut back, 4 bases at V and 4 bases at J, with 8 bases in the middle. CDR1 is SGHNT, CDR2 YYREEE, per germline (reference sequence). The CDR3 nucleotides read TGTGCCAGCAGCATTGACAGTAATGAAAAACTGTTTTTT. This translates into CASSIDSNEKLFF.

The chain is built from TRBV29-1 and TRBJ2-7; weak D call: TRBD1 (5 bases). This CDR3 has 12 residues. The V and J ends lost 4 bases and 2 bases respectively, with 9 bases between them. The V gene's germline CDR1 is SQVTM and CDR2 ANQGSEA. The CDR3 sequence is CSVGGDAYEQYF. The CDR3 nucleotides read TGCAGCGTTGGGGGCGATGCCTACGAGCAGTACTTC.

In nucleotides, the CDR3 is TGTGCCTGGAGTGTAGGCCCTGGAAACACCATATATTTT. This encodes CAWSVGPGNTIYF. V usage is TRBV30 and J usage is TRBJ1-3; D is undetermined. The CDR3 consists of 13 residues. The ends were cut back, 0 bases at V and 2 bases at J, with 5 bases in the middle. Germline V gives CDR1 GTSNPN, CDR2 SVGIG (reference sequence).

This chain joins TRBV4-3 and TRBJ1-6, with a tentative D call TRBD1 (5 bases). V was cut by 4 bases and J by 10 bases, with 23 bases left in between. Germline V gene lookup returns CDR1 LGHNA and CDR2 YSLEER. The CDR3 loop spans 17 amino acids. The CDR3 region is CASSPRGPPHIGSPLHF. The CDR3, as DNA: TGCGCCAGCAGCCCCCGGGGCCCGCCCCATATCGGATCACCCCTCCACTTT.

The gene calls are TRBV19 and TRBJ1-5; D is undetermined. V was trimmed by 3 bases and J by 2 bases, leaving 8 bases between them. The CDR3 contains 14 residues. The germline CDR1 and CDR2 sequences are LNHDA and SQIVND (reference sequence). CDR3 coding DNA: TGTGCCAGTAGTATCCAGGCGGGCAATCAGCCCCAGCATTTT. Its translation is CASSIQAGNQPQHF.

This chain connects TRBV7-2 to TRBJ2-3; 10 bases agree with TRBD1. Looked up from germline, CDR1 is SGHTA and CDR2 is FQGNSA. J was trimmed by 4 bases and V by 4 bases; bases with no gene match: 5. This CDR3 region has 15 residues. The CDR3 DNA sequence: TGTGCCAGCAGCTCCGGACAGGGGGTTTCAGATACGCAGTATTTT. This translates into CASSSGQGVSDTQYF.

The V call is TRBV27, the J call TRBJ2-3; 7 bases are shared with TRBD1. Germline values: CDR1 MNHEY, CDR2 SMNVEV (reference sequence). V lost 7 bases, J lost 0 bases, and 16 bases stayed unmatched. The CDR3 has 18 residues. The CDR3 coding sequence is TGTGCCAGCAAGCTGGGACCGGGACAGATTACTAGCACAGATACGCAGTATTTT. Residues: CASKLGPGQITSTDTQYF.